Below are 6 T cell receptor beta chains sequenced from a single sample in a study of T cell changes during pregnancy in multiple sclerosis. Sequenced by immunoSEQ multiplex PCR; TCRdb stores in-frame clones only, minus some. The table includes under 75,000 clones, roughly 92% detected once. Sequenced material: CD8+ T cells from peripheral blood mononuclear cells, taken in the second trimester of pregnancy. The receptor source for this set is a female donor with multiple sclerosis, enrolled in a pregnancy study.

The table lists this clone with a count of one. Here the CDR3 DNA reads TGTGCCACAAAACAGGGAACCGGGGCCAACGTCCTGACTTTC. Translated: CATKQGTGANVLTF. V and J are TRBV19 and TRBJ2-6; possible D gene TRBD1, 6 bases. The CDR3 covers 14 residues. Germline lookup yields CDR1 LNHDA and CDR2 SQIVND (reference sequence). V shed 10 bases and J shed 4 bases, with 14 bases lying between them.

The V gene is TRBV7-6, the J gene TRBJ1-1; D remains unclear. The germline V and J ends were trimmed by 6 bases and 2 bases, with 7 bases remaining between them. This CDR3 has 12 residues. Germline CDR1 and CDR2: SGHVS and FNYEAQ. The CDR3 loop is CASREVNTEAFF. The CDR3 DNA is TGTGCCAGCAGGGAGGTCAACACTGAAGCTTTCTTT. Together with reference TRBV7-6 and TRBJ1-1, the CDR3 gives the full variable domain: GAGVSQSPRYKVTKRGQDVALRCDPISGHVSLYWYRQALGQGPEFLTYFNYEAQQDKSGLPNDRFSAERPEGSISTLTIQRTEQRDSAMYRCASREVNTEAFFGQGTRLTVV.

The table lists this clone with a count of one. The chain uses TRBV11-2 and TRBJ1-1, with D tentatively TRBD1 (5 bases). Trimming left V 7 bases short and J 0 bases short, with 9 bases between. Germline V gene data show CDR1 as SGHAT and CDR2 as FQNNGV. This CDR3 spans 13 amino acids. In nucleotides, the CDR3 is TGTGCCAGCAAACAGGTCATGAACACTGAAGCTTTCTTT. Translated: CASKQVMNTEAFF.

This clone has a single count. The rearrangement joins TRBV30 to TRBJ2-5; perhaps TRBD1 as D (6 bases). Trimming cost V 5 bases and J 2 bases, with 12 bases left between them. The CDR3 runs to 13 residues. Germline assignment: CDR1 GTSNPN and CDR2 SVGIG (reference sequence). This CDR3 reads CAWQTGAQETQYF. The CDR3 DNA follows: TGTGCCTGGCAGACAGGAGCTCAAGAGACCCAGTACTTC. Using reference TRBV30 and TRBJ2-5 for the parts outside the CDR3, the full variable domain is SQTIHQWPATLVQPVGSPLSLECTVEGTSNPNLYWYRQAAGRGLQLLFYSVGIGQISSEVPQNLSASRPQDRQFILSSKKLLLSDSGFYLCAWQTGAQETQYFGPGTRLLVL.

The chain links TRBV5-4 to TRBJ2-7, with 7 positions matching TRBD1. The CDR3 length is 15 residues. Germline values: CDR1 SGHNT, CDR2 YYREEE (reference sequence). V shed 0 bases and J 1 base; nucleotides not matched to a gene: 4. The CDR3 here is CASSLAPGGSYEQYF. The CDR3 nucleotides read TGTGCCAGCAGCTTGGCGCCAGGGGGTTCCTACGAGCAGTACTTC.

The DNA of the CDR3 is TGTGCCAGCTCCGGACAGGGGGAGAGCAATCAGCCCCAGCATTTT. It codes for CASSGQGESNQPQHF. The chain joins TRBV27 to TRBJ1-5; 10 bases fit TRBD1. The junction had 5 bases not matched to a gene; V was cut back by 8 bases and J by 1 base. The germline gives CDR1 MNHEY, CDR2 SMNVEV (reference sequence). CDR3 length equals 15 residues.